One T cell receptor (beta chain) is described in this entry. The antigen remains unidentified. This entry is derived from a study of CD8+CD57+ T cells in acquired aplastic anemia. Overall study context: Each DNA sample taken from sorted CD4+ and CD8+ cells came to about 3 ug on average.

The CDR3 extends over 13 amino acids. The V end was cut by 5 bases, the J end by 5 bases, with 13 bases between. Germline V gives CDR1 SGHVS, CDR2 FNYEAQ. Investigators profiled TCR beta VDJ and CDR3 from genomic DNA template. MiXCR was run by TCRdb on the reads, yielding one entry per CDR3 protein. In the table there are 150,000 to 180,000 distinct CDR3 sequences, 40% to 65% of which are singletons. Sequenced patients had shown CD8+CD57+ cell expansion by flow cytometry. Diagnosis of severe acquired aplastic anemia applied to all patients. Broader study findings: Patients showed no significant difference from controls in CD8+ Simpson's diversity. Patients and controls shared 25 to 35 CD8+ CDR3 sequences, which appeared highly expressed in patients and within their immunodominant clones.

The sample comprised sorted CD4+, CD8+, or CD8+CD57+ T cells (not recorded which) from PBMCs. The V gene is TRBV7-6, the J gene TRBJ2-7; D may correspond to TRBD1 or TRBD2 (5 bases each). The clonotype comes from a human donor with aplastic anemia. The CDR3 spells CASSPLGTNEQYF. CDR3 nucleotide sequence: TGTGCCAGCAGCCCGTTAGGGACCAACGAGCAGTACTTC. The variable domain in full, completed from reference TRBV7-6 and TRBJ2-7, reads GAGVSQSPRYKVTKRGQDVALRCDPISGHVSLYWYRQALGQGPEFLTYFNYEAQQDKSGLPNDRFSAERPEGSISTLTIQRTEQRDSAMYRCASSPLGTNEQYFGPGTRLTVT.